These T cell receptor beta chains were read from a single sample in a study of blood T cell repertoires in COVID-19. The protocol was immunoSEQ multiplex PCR, while the TCRdb copy is restricted to in-frame clones and leaves out a portion. Of approximately 170,000 clones in the sample, around four fifths were seen once. The sample taken for sequencing was peripheral blood. The receptors here all came from a man between 65 and 85 years old who had recovered from COVID-19. CDR3s include the opening cysteine and the closing phenylalanine or tryptophan. The D gene is left open where the match is weak. Clone sizes are given selectively: once, few, many, or a class where the clone is expanded.

>TRBV7-3|12|TRBJ2-1|.|.
TGTGCCAGCAGCTTACTAGCCGGTGAGCAGTTCTTC
CASSLLAGEQFF
>TRBV25-1|17|TRBJ1-2|TRBD1|.
TGTGCCAGCAGTGGCTGGGACAGGGGGCGATTGAACTATGGCTACACCTTC
CASSGWDRGRLNYGYTF
>TRBV7-9|18|TRBJ2-1|TRBD2|.
TGTGCCAGCAACTTAGGGACTAGCGGGATCTCCGGCGACAATGAGCAGTTCTTC
CASNLGTSGISGDNEQFF
>TRBV10-3|16|TRBJ1-1|.|.
TGTGCCATCAGTGAAACAAATTTATTGATGAACACTGAAGCTTTCTTT
CAISETNLLMNTEAFF
>TRBV4-2|15|TRBJ2-5|.|few
TGTGCCAGCAGCCCATTTGGGCAGGCCCAAGAGACCCAGTACTTC
CASSPFGQAQETQYF
>TRBV28|14|TRBJ2-5|TRBD2|once
TGTGCCAGCAGTCGGGGGGGGTACCAAGAGACCCAGTACTTC
CASSRGGYQETQYF
>TRBV4-1|16|TRBJ1-2|.|.
TGCGCCAGCAGCCAAGATGGGGGCTCAGCCAACTATGGCTACACCTTC
CASSQDGGSANYGYTF
>TRBV13|16|TRBJ2-7|TRBD2|.
TGTGCCAGCAGCTTACTAGCGGGAGGGCGAGGAGACGAGCAGTACTTC
CASSLLAGGRGDEQYF
>TRBV7-9|15|TRBJ2-2|TRBD1|.
TGTGCCAGCAGCCTCCGCCGGACAGGCACCGGGGAGCTGTTTTTT
CASSLRRTGTGELFF
>TRBV11-3|17|TRBJ2-2|TRBD2|.
TGTGCCAGCAGCAACCCAAGGACTAGCGGGAGTACCGGGGAGCTGTTTTTT
CASSNPRTSGSTGELFF
>TRBV18|14|TRBJ1-2|.|.
TGTGCCAGCTCGCCAGGGGCCCCTAACTATGGCTACACCTTC
CASSPGAPNYGYTF
>TRBV19|19|TRBJ1-3|TRBD1|.
TGTGCCAGTAGTATTCCCCCCGGGACAGGGGGAAATTCAGGAAACACCATATATTTT
CASSIPPGTGGNSGNTIYF